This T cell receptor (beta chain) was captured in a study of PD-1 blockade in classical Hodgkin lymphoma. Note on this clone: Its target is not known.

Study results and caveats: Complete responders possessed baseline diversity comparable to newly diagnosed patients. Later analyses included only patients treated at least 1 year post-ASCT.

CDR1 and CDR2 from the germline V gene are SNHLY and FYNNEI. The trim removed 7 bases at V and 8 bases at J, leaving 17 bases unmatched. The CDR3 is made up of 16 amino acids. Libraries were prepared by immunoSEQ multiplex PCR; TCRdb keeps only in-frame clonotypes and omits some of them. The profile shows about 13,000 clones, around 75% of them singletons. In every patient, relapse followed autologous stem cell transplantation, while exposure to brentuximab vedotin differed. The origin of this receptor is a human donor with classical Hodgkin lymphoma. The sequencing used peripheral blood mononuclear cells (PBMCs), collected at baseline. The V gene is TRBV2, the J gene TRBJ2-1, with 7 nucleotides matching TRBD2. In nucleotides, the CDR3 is TGTGCCAGCAAGCCCGAGGGAGCGGGGCCTGGGTATGAGCAGTTCTTC. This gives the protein CASKPEGAGPGYEQFF. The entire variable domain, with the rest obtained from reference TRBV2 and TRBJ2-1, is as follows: EPEVTQTPSHQVTQMGQEVILRCVPISNHLYFYWYRQILGQKVEFLVSFYNNEISEKSEIFDDQFSVERPDGSNFTLKIRSTKLEDSAMYFCASKPEGAGPGYEQFFGPGTRLTVL.